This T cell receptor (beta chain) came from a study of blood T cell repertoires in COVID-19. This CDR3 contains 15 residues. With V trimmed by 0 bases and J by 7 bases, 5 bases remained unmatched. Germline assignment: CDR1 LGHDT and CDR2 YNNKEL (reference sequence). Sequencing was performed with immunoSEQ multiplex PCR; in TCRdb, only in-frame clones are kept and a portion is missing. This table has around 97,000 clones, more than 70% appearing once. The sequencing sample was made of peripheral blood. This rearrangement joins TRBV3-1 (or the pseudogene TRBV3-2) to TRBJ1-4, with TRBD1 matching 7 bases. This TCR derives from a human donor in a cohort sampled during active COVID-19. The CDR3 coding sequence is TGTGCCAGCAGCCAAGAGGGGACAGAGTTTGAAAAACTGTTTTTT. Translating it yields CASSQEGTEFEKLFF.